This TCR beta chain was documented in a study of T cell responses to AZD1222 COVID-19 vaccine. On the study more broadly: Pooled samples include second doses given at about 4 or 12 weeks.

A word on this clone: What it binds is not known.

Broader study findings: Clonal diversity may have been underestimated in mostly white British donors.

Measured with immunoSEQ multiplex PCR; TCRdb has only the in-frame clones, and not every one. The sample contains about 100,000 clones, roughly nine tenths of which appear only once. Germline V gene lookup returns CDR1 MDHEN and CDR2 SYDVKM. This CDR3 comprises 18 residues. Trimming took 4 bases from V and 8 from J, leaving 27 bases between them. The chain combines TRBV28 with TRBJ2-1; D is possibly TRBD2 (6 bases). The sequence was collected from an adult in good health. The starting material was peripheral blood, obtained on day 0 of AZD1222 vaccination. CDR3 in amino acids: CASSSRERRDFNLYEQFF. The CDR3 nucleotides read TGTGCCAGCAGTTCAAGGGAGCGGCGGGATTTTAATCTCTATGAGCAGTTCTTC.